Following are 24 T cell receptor beta chains from one sample sequenced in a study of cytomegalovirus exposure and HLA in healthy donors. Repertoires were generated with immunoSEQ multiplex PCR, while TCRdb's copy carries only in-frame clones and drops some. The top ten hold 3.8% of the sample, which has tens of thousands of clones, 70% to 90% seen once. The sample comprised PBMCs. Receptors originate from a woman aged 18-29 years in good health and CMV-seropositive.

This chain joins TRBV30 and TRBJ1-1; 7 bases fit TRBD1. The V gene end was trimmed by 3 bases and the J gene end by 0 bases; junction bases not matched to a gene: 4. The CDR3 covers 14 residues. CDR1 is GTSNPN, CDR2 SVGIG, per germline (reference sequence). In DNA form, the CDR3 reads TGTGCCTGGAGAAGACAGGGCTTGAACACTGAAGCTTTCTTT. Translated: CAWRRQGLNTEAFF.

This rearrangement joins TRBV9 to TRBJ2-6, with D uncertain. The ends were cut back, 6 bases at V and 0 bases at J, with 4 bases in the middle. The length of the CDR3 is 13 residues. Germline V lookup: CDR1 SGDLS, CDR2 YYNGEE. The CDR3 DNA is TGTGCCAGCACTTCCTCTGGGGCCAACGTCCTGACTTTC. Its protein product is CASTSSGANVLTF.

The chain couples TRBV4-3 to TRBJ2-2; possible D gene TRBD1, 6 bases. The germline CDR1 and CDR2 sequences are LGHNA and YSLEER. The length of the CDR3 is 16 residues. Trimming stripped 0 bases from V and 1 base from J, with 9 bases between. CDR3 protein: CASSQDMGQNTGELFF. As DNA, the CDR3 is TGCGCCAGCAGCCAAGATATGGGACAGAACACCGGGGAGCTGTTTTTT.

This clone has only a few counts. The V call is TRBV4-2, the J call TRBJ2-2; D might be TRBD2 (6 bases). The CDR3 is made up of 15 amino acids. The germline gives CDR1 LGHNA, CDR2 YNFKEQ. The V end lost 1 base, the J end lost 5 bases, and 11 bases lay between the germline ends. The DNA of the CDR3 is TGTGCCAGCAGCCAAGCGGGAGTTGAGACCGGGGAGCTGTTTTTT. Its protein is CASSQAGVETGELFF.

This clone appeared a single time. The chain combines TRBV5-6 with TRBJ2-1; 7 bases are a match to TRBD2. The CDR3 spans 16 residues. Germline V gene sequence: CDR1 SGHDT, CDR2 YYEEEE. V lost 3 bases, J lost 4 bases, and 10 bases stayed unmatched. The CDR3 sequence is CASSWIGEGIYNEQFF. The DNA of the CDR3 is TGTGCCAGCAGCTGGATAGGGGAGGGAATATACAATGAGCAGTTCTTC. The variable domain in full, with the rest retrieved from reference TRBV5-6 and TRBJ2-1, is DAGVTQSPTHLIKTRGQQVTLRCSPKSGHDTVSWYQQALGQGPQFIFQYYEEEERQRGNFPDRFSGHQFPNYSSELNVNALLLGDSALYLCASSWIGEGIYNEQFFGPGTRLTVL.

The chain couples TRBV6-5 to TRBJ1-2; a possible D gene is TRBD1 (5 bases). Germline CDR1 MNHEY, CDR2 SVGAGI. Trimming stripped 5 bases from V and 8 bases from J, with 15 bases between. There are 13 residues in the CDR3. CDR3: CASSLGVVKGYTF. The CDR3 DNA reads as TGTGCCAGCAGTCTAGGGGTTGTGAAGGGCTACACCTTC.

The gene calls are TRBV4-1 and TRBJ2-2, with 11 bases that match TRBD2. Trimming at V came to 0 bases and at J to 3 bases, leaving 6 bases not matched to a gene. The CDR3 is made up of 18 amino acids. Germline V lookup: CDR1 MGHRA, CDR2 YSYEKL. The CDR3 loop is CASSQDPSGRLYTGELFF. For the CDR3, the DNA is TGCGCCAGCAGCCAAGATCCTAGCGGGAGGTTGTACACCGGGGAGCTGTTTTTT.

This chain joins TRBV14 and TRBJ2-1, with D unclear. There are 13 residues in the CDR3. V gave up 5 bases and J gave up 4 bases, with 9 bases separating them. Germline assignment: CDR1 SGHDN and CDR2 FVKESK. In DNA, the CDR3 is TGTGCCAGCAGCGGCGCGGATTACAATGAGCAGTTCTTC. Encoded protein: CASSGADYNEQFF.

With regard to this clone: Sequence at one end of the junction differs from germline and may be a read error. This chain uses TRBV6-5 with TRBJ1-1; TRBD1 matches 7 bases. CDR3 length: 14 residues. CDR1 is MNHEY, CDR2 SVGAGI, per germline. CDR3 nucleotides: TGTGCCAGCAGTGAGGGACAGATGAATACTGAAGCTTTCTTT. Translation: CASSEGQMNTEAFF.

This clone turned up a few times. The chain has TRBV6-6 and TRBJ2-7; no reliable D call. Trimming took 5 bases from V and 5 from J, leaving 13 bases between them. This CDR3 region has 13 residues. The V gene's germline CDR1 is MNHNY and CDR2 SVGAGI (reference sequence). The CDR3 nucleotides read TGTGCCAGCAGTCAAGTACAGAATAACGAGCAGTACTTC. It specifies CASSQVQNNEQYF.

The chain employs TRBV15 and TRBJ2-7; 9 nucleotides align to TRBD2. V shed 1 base, J shed 4 bases, and the junction held 8 bases outside the gene matches. The length of the CDR3 is 16 residues. The germline gives CDR1 LNHNV, CDR2 YYDKDF (reference sequence). The CDR3: CATSRATSGVGYEQYF. CDR3 in DNA: TGTGCCACCAGCAGAGCGACTAGCGGAGTAGGTTACGAGCAGTACTTC. Full variable domain (outside the CDR3, taken from reference TRBV15 and TRBJ2-7): DAMVIQNPRYQVTQFGKPVTLSCSQTLNHNVMYWYQQKSSQAPKLLFHYYDKDFNNEADTPDNFQSRRPNTSFCFLDIRSPGLGDTAMYLCATSRATSGVGYEQYFGPGTRLTVT.

This clone was seen a few times. This chain uses TRBV28 with TRBJ2-7; 8 nucleotides line up with TRBD2. The CDR3 has 13 residues. The V gene's germline CDR1 is MDHEN and CDR2 SYDVKM. Trimming at V came to 9 bases and at J to 3 bases, leaving 7 bases not matched to a gene. The CDR3 is CASTPGGSYEQYF. Here the CDR3 DNA reads TGTGCCAGTACCCCGGGGGGGAGCTACGAGCAGTACTTC. The full variable domain, its missing parts supplied by reference TRBV28 and TRBJ2-7, is DVKVTQSSRYLVKRTGEKVFLECVQDMDHENMFWYRQDPGLGLRLIYFSYDVKMKEKGDIPEGYSVSREKKERFSLILESASTNQTSMYLCASTPGGSYEQYFGPGTRLTVT.

The chain has TRBV10-3 and TRBJ2-7; possibly TRBD1 for D (6 bases). This CDR3 is 13 amino acids long. Germline V gene data show CDR1 as ENHRY and CDR2 as SYGVKD. Trimming cost V 6 bases and J 7 bases, with 16 bases left between them. Here the CDR3 reads CAIRDGGYIEQYF. The CDR3 DNA sequence: TGTGCCATCAGGGATGGGGGCTATATTGAGCAGTACTTC.

The genes are TRBV6-6 and TRBJ2-1, with D unclear. Germline CDR1 reads MNHNY; CDR2 reads SVGAGI (reference sequence). V lost 2 bases to trimming and J lost 8 bases, with 7 bases between them. CDR3 length: 12 residues. CDR3 nucleotides: TGTGCCAGCAGTTACGGCGGCGATGAGCAGTTCTTC. Translation gives CASSYGGDEQFF.

J is TRBJ2-1 and V is TRBV4-1; 8 bases align to TRBD2. Germline V gene sequence: CDR1 MGHRA, CDR2 YSYEKL. The CDR3 covers 17 residues. Trimming removed 1 base from V and 4 bases from J; junction bases left unmatched: 9. The CDR3 reads CASSQGPSSSGYNEQFF. CDR3 in DNA: TGCGCCAGCAGCCAAGGTCCCTCCTCTAGCGGGTACAATGAGCAGTTCTTC.

V gene TRBV2 combines with J gene TRBJ2-3, with a weak D call TRBD2 (6 bases). Germline lookup yields CDR1 SNHLY and CDR2 FYNNEI. The CDR3 is 15 residues long. The V end lost 4 bases, the J end lost 6 bases, and 17 bases lay between the germline ends. This CDR3 reads CASSVEGGEVDTQYF. The DNA of the CDR3 is TGTGCCAGCAGTGTCGAGGGAGGTGAGGTGGATACGCAGTATTTT.

The chain is built from TRBV15 and TRBJ2-1; maybe TRBD2 (7 bases). The germline V gene encodes CDR1 LNHNV and CDR2 YYDKDF (reference sequence). The CDR3 sequence is 18 residues long. Trimming left V 2 bases short and J 5 bases short, with 22 bases between. The CDR3 DNA follows: TGTGCCACCAGCAGACCTCCCTTTTGGGGGGGGCCTGACAATGAGCAGTTCTTC. Amino acids: CATSRPPFWGGPDNEQFF.

This rearrangement joins TRBV2 to TRBJ1-2; the match to TRBD1 covers 7 bases. The CDR3 is 18 amino acids. Germline CDR1 and CDR2: SNHLY and FYNNEI. Trimming took 5 bases from V and 4 from J; bases not matched to a gene: 19. This chain's CDR3 is CASSPYPPGRQGGYGYTF. CDR3 nucleotide sequence: TGTGCCAGCAGTCCCTACCCTCCGGGACGACAGGGAGGCTATGGCTACACCTTC.

The rearrangement joins TRBV10-2 to TRBJ1-3; D is ambiguous. V lost 6 bases and J 0 bases, leaving 12 bases between the germline ends. CDR1 and CDR2 from the germline V gene are WSHSY and SAAADI. The CDR3 totals 15 residues. The CDR3 DNA sequence: TGCGCCAGCAGCCTCGGACTTCTCTCTGGAAACACCATATATTTT. The encoded protein is CASSLGLLSGNTIYF.

This chain connects TRBV9 to TRBJ1-1, with D possibly being TRBD1 (6 bases). Trimming removed 3 bases from V and 4 bases from J, with 16 bases in between. This CDR3 is built from 15 residues. Germline lookup yields CDR1 SGDLS and CDR2 YYNGEE. As DNA, the CDR3 is TGTGCCAGCAGCGCCGGCGGGGGCCAGGGCACTGAAGCTTTCTTT. It yields the protein CASSAGGGQGTEAFF.

The genes are TRBV4-2 and TRBJ2-1, with a tentative D call TRBD1 (6 bases). The CDR3 is made up of 16 amino acids. Germline CDR1 is LGHNA and CDR2 is YNFKEQ. Trimming pared 1 base from V and 2 bases from J, leaving 12 bases between. The CDR3 DNA follows: TGTGCCAGCAGCCAAGTGTTACAGGGAACCTACAATGAGCAGTTCTTC. It translates to CASSQVLQGTYNEQFF.

The V and J genes are TRBV2 and TRBJ1-5; 7 positions match TRBD1. J lost 9 bases, V lost 5 bases, and 13 bases had no gene match. CDR1 is SNHLY, CDR2 FYNNEI, per germline. CDR3 size: 15 residues. The CDR3 nucleotides read TGTGCCAGCAGTCCCCAGACAGGGCAAGGGGTGCCCCAGCATTTT. It specifies CASSPQTGQGVPQHF.

This chain links TRBV30 with TRBJ1-5, with 7 bases identical to TRBD1. The CDR3 spans 14 residues. Unmatched junction bases numbered 5, after V lost 0 bases and J lost 6 bases. From germline, CDR1 is GTSNPN and CDR2 SVGIG (reference sequence). Here the CDR3 reads CAWSVHRGSQPQHF. The CDR3 DNA follows: TGTGCCTGGAGTGTACACAGGGGAAGTCAGCCCCAGCATTTT. The full variable domain, completed using reference TRBV30 and TRBJ1-5, is SQTIHQWPATLVQPVGSPLSLECTVEGTSNPNLYWYRQAAGRGLQLLFYSVGIGQISSEVPQNLSASRPQDRQFILSSKKLLLSDSGFYLCAWSVHRGSQPQHFGDGTRLSIL.

This rearrangement joins TRBV9 to TRBJ2-2, with D perhaps TRBD2 (6 bases). V gave up 4 bases and J gave up 3 bases, with 13 bases separating them. CDR3 length equals 15 residues. CDR1 SGDLS and CDR2 YYNGEE come from the germline V gene. CDR3 nucleotides: TGTGCCAGCAGCTCGGGACTTCCGGACACCGGGGAGCTGTTTTTT. This translates into CASSSGLPDTGELFF.